The 20 T cell receptor beta chains in this list originate from one sample, sequenced in a study of T-cell reconstitution after alpha-beta-depleted transplantation in children. Unique molecular identifiers featured in how the TCRbeta library was prepared. TCRdb re-called the PCR reads with MiXCR, one entry per CDR3 protein. The sample carries about 980,000 distinct CDR3 sequences, about 29% recorded once. Sample: PBMCs, mostly from graft donor cells, taken 360 days after TCRalphabeta/CD19-depleted stem cell transplant. The receptors originated from a boy less than two years old who had a stem cell transplant for SCID, so the T cells may come from the graft donor.

The gene calls are TRBV6-5 and TRBJ2-2; 10 bases map to TRBD2. The CDR3 contains 16 residues. Germline-derived CDR1 and CDR2 are MNHEY and SVGAGI. J gave up 6 bases and V 4 bases, and 8 bases lay outside the gene matches. In DNA form, the CDR3 reads TGTGCCAGCAGTTCGAGCGGGGGGGCCAAGGCCGGGGAGCTGTTTTTT. Residues: CASSSSGGAKAGELFF.

V usage is TRBV29-1 and J usage is TRBJ1-1; 9 bases are a match to TRBD1. Unmatched junction bases numbered 3, after V lost 5 bases and J lost 11 bases. Looked up from germline, CDR1 is SQVTM and CDR2 is ANQGSEA. The CDR3 contains 10 residues. The CDR3 region is CSVHRGQAFF. Here the CDR3 DNA reads TGCAGCGTTCACAGGGGGCAGGCTTTCTTT. Full variable domain (missing parts from reference TRBV29-1 and TRBJ1-1): SAVISQKPSRDICQRGTSLTIQCQVDSQVTMMFWYRQQPGQSLTLIATANQGSEATYESGFVIDKFPISRPNLTFSTLTVSNMSPEDSSIYLCSVHRGQAFFGQGTRLTVV.

This rearrangement joins TRBV9 to TRBJ2-3, with TRBD1 matching 11 bases. The junction had 2 bases not matched to a gene; V was cut back by 1 base and J by 4 bases. Germline V gene lookup returns CDR1 SGDLS and CDR2 YYNGEE. This CDR3 is 15 amino acids long. For the CDR3, the DNA is TGTGCCAGCAGCGTAACGGGACAGGGGGCAGATACGCAGTATTTT. Amino acid sequence: CASSVTGQGADTQYF.

This clonotype was picked up a small number of times. V and J are TRBV6-5 and TRBJ2-7; tentative D call: TRBD1 (5 bases). In germline, CDR1 is MNHEY, CDR2 SVGAGI. The CDR3 consists of 12 residues. Trimming took 7 bases from V and 2 from J, leaving 9 bases between them. CDR3 bases: TGTGCCAGCACCGCAGGGACCTACGAGCAGTACTTC. It translates to CASTAGTYEQYF.

The chain has TRBV5-1 and TRBJ2-1, with TRBD1 matching 9 bases. V dropped 7 bases and J dropped 5; count of bases not matched to a gene: 7. Germline V gene sequence: CDR1 SGHRS, CDR2 YFSETQ. This CDR3 region has 14 residues. The CDR3 DNA reads TGCGCCAGCTCCGGACAGGGGACAAACAATGAGCAGTTCTTC. Translating gives CASSGQGTNNEQFF.

There are a few counts of this clonotype. The chain has TRBV3-1 and TRBJ2-5, with no clear D. The germline CDR1 and CDR2 sequences are LGHDT and YNNKEL (reference sequence). The CDR3 sequence is 12 residues long. Trimming left V 1 base short and J 3 bases short, with 3 bases between. CDR3 sequence: CASSQGKETQYF. Written as DNA, the CDR3 is TGTGCCAGCAGCCAAGGGAAAGAGACCCAGTACTTC.

The V call is TRBV6-1, the J call TRBJ2-2; D gene ambiguous. CDR3 length equals 13 residues. Trimming removed 7 bases from V and 5 bases from J, with 11 bases in between. Per the germline V gene, CDR1 is MNHNS and CDR2 is SASEGT. CDR3 DNA sequence: TGTGCCAGCACCAGGAGCCTGACCGGGGAGCTGTTTTTT. It specifies CASTRSLTGELFF.

This clonotype was detected only a few times. One end of the junction is discordant with germline, which a read error may explain. The gene calls are TRBV10-2 and TRBJ2-1, with 7 bases lining up with TRBD2. This CDR3 region has 13 residues. The V gene's germline CDR1 is WSHSY and CDR2 SAAADI. CDR3 nucleotides: TGCGCCAGCAGTGAGTCGTTGTCTGGGAGGGCACGCTTC. This sequence encodes CASSESLSGRARF.

CDR3 bases: TGCGCCAGCAGCCCGGGACTGCCCCCCTACGAGCAGTACTTC. This encodes CASSPGLPPYEQYF. The V and J genes are TRBV5-1 and TRBJ2-7, with a possible D match to TRBD2 (6 bases). Trimming stripped 4 bases from V and 2 bases from J, with 13 bases between. The CDR3 has 14 amino acids. Germline V gives CDR1 SGHRS, CDR2 YFSETQ.

The chain has TRBV20-1 and TRBJ2-5, with D possibly called TRBD1 or TRBD2 (5 bases each). Trimming stripped 2 bases from V and 4 bases from J, with 20 bases between. This CDR3 is 16 amino acids long. Germline CDR1 DFQATT, CDR2 SNEGSKA (reference sequence). The CDR3 region is CSARPQGRPVGETQYF. CDR3 coding DNA: TGCAGTGCTAGACCCCAGGGACGCCCGGTAGGAGAGACCCAGTACTTC.

The J gene is TRBJ1-5, the V gene TRBV12-3 or TRBV12-4; D not certain. The CDR3 consists of 15 residues. V was pared by 2 bases and J by 0 bases, with 8 bases between. The CDR3 DNA reads TGTGCCAGCAGTTTACGGAACTATAGCAATCAGCCCCAGCATTTT. Protein sequence: CASSLRNYSNQPQHF.

The chain carries TRBV12-3 or TRBV12-4 and TRBJ1-1; the D gene is possibly TRBD1 (5 bases). This CDR3 spans 18 amino acids. Trimming removed 5 bases from V and 4 bases from J, with 26 bases in between. In DNA, the CDR3 is TGTGCCAGCAGTACGCCGCTTTTGGTCGGGGGGGATGGCACTGAAGCTTTCTTT. Translated, it gives CASSTPLLVGGDGTEAFF.

This clonotype was counted only a few times. This chain uses TRBV12-3 or TRBV12-4 with TRBJ2-7, with a weak D call TRBD1 (5 bases). Trimming cost V 8 bases and J 5 bases, with 13 bases left between them. The length of the CDR3 is 12 residues. The chain's CDR3 is CASLGLGDEQYF. CDR3 in DNA: TGTGCCAGCCTGGGGCTGGGTGACGAGCAGTACTTC.

The V gene is TRBV2, the J gene TRBJ1-1, with no clear D. CDR3 length: 15 residues. V lost 8 bases and J 0 bases, leaving 16 bases between the germline ends. From germline, CDR1 is SNHLY and CDR2 FYNNEI. CDR3 in amino acids: CASVVVAAMNTEAFF. Written as DNA, the CDR3 is TGTGCCAGCGTTGTTGTGGCCGCAATGAACACTGAAGCTTTCTTT.

This clonotype was counted a few times. The chain recombines TRBV12-3 or TRBV12-4 with TRBJ2-5, with 7 bases that match TRBD1. V was clipped by 7 bases and J by 1 base; unmatched bases: 12. This CDR3 has 16 amino acids. CDR3 protein: CASTRGIRTGQETQYF. The CDR3 nucleotides read TGTGCCAGCACCCGAGGGATTCGGACAGGCCAAGAGACCCAGTACTTC.

This clonotype has only one observation. This chain connects TRBV7-9 to TRBJ2-5; 9 bases line up with TRBD2. J lost 5 bases, V lost 7 bases, and 11 bases had no gene match. The V gene's germline CDR1 is SEHNR and CDR2 FQNEAQ (reference sequence). The CDR3 runs 15 residues. In DNA, the CDR3 is TGTGCCAGCACCCCTAGCGGGGCTGGAAAGGAGACCCAGTACTTC. It yields the protein CASTPSGAGKETQYF.

V and J are TRBV19 and TRBJ2-3, with 7 nucleotides matching TRBD2. The germline V gene encodes CDR1 LNHDA and CDR2 SQIVND (reference sequence). The CDR3 is made up of 14 amino acids. V trimming: 8 bases; J trimming: 3 bases; junction bases outside the gene matches: 8. The CDR3 nucleotides are TGTGCCAGTCGCCGGTCCGGGGGGACAGATACGCAGTATTTT. It translates to CASRRSGGTDTQYF.

The rearrangement uses TRBV6-2 or TRBV6-3 and TRBJ1-1, with D possibly matching TRBD1 (5 bases). The length of the CDR3 is 19 residues. Trimming left V 0 bases short and J 2 bases short, with 22 bases between. From germline, CDR1 is MNHEY and CDR2 SVGEGT. CDR3 coding DNA: TGTGCCAGCAGTTACTCCTCCTCCGCCCTACAGGTCCCTAACACTGAAGCTTTCTTT. Its protein product is CASSYSSSALQVPNTEAFF.

The rearrangement uses TRBV14 and TRBJ2-2, with unresolved D. The CDR3 is 19 amino acids. The ends were cut back, 3 bases at V and 0 bases at J, with 20 bases in the middle. Germline V gene sequence: CDR1 SGHDN, CDR2 FVKESK. The CDR3 DNA reads TGTGCCAGCAGCCACCCACGCCCCCTCAGCGACCCGAACACCGGGGAGCTGTTTTTT. It yields the protein CASSHPRPLSDPNTGELFF.

This clonotype was observed a handful of times. This chain links TRBV3-1 with TRBJ1-3, with 9 positions matching TRBD1. Germline CDR1 reads LGHDT; CDR2 reads YNNKEL (reference sequence). This CDR3 spans 15 amino acids. Trimming removed 2 bases from V and 3 bases from J; junction bases left unmatched: 2. The CDR3 sequence: CASSQNRGLGNTIYF. CDR3 sequence (DNA): TGTGCCAGCAGCCAAAACAGGGGGCTTGGAAACACCATATATTTT.